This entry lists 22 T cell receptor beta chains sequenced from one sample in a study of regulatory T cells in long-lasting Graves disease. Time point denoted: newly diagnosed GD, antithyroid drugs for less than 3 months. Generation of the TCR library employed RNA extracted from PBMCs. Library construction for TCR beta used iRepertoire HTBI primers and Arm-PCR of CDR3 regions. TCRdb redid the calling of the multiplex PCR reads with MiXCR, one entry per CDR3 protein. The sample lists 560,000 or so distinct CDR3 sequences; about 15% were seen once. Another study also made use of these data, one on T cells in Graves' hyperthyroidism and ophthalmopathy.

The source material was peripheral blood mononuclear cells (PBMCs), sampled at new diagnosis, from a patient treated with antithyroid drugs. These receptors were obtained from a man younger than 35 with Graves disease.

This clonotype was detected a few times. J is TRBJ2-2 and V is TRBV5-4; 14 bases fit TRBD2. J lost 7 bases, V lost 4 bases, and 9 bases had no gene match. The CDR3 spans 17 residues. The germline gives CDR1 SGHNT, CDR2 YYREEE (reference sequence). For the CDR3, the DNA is TGTGCCAGCAGCCGTGGACTAGCGGGAGGAAAGGGCGGGGAGCTGTTTTTT. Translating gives CASSRGLAGGKGGELFF.

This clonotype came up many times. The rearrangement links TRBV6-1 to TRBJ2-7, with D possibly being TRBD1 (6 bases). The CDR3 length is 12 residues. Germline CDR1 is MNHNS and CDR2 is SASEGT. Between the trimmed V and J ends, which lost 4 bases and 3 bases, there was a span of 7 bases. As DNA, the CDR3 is TGTGCCAGCAGTGTGACAGGCTACGAGCAGTACTTC. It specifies CASSVTGYEQYF.

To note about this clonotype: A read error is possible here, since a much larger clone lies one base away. In nucleotides, the CDR3 is TGTGCCAGCAGCTTAGTCAGGAGTAGACCCCTAGAGACCCAGTACTTC. Translating it yields CASSLVRSRPLETQYF. The chain combines TRBV7-8 with TRBJ2-5; no firm D call. V lost 1 base and J 4 bases, leaving 16 bases between the germline ends. The germline CDR1 and CDR2 sequences are SGHVS and FQNEAQ. The CDR3 spans 16 residues.

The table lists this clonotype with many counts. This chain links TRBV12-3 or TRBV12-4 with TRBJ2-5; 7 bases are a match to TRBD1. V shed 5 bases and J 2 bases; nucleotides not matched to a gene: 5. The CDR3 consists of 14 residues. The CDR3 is CASSPYRGQETQYF. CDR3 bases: TGTGCCAGCAGTCCGTACAGGGGTCAAGAGACCCAGTACTTC.

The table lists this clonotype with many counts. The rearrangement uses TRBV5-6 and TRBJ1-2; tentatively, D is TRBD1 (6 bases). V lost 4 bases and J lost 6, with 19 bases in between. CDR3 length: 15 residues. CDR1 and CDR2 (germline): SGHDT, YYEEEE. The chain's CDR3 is CASSRGQGILDGYTF. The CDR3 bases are TGTGCCAGCAGCCGGGGGCAGGGCATCCTGGATGGCTACACCTTC.

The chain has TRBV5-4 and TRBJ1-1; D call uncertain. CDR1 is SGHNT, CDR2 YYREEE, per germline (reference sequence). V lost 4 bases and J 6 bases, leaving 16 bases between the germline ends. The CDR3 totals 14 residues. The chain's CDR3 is CASSADQGRAEAFF. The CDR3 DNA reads TGTGCCAGCAGCGCGGATCAAGGACGGGCTGAAGCTTTCTTT.

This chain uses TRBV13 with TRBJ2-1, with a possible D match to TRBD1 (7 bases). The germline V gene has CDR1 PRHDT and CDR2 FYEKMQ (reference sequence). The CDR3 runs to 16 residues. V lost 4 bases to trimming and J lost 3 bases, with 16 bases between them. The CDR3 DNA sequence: TGTGCCAGCAGCTGGGGGGACAGACCCCACTACAATGAGCAGTTCTTC. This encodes CASSWGDRPHYNEQFF.

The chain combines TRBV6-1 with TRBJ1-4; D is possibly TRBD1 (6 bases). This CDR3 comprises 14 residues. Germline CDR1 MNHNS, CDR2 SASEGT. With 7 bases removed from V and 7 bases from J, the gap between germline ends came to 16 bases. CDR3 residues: CASTPTGIGEKLFF. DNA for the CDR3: TGTGCCAGCACTCCAACAGGGATAGGTGAAAAACTGTTTTTT.

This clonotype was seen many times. The CDR3 DNA reads TGTGCCAGCAGTTTACGGGGACGGCCAGATACGCAGTATTTT. Its protein is CASSLRGRPDTQYF. The chain uses TRBV27 and TRBJ2-3; D tentatively fits TRBD1 or TRBD2 (5 bases each). CDR1 is MNHEY, CDR2 SMNVEV, per germline (reference sequence). Between the trimmed V and J ends, which lost 2 bases and 4 bases, there was a span of 10 bases. The CDR3 length is 14 residues.

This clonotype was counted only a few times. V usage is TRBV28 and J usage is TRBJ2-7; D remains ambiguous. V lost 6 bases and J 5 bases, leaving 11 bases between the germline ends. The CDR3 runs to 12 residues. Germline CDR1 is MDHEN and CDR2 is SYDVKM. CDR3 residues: CASSLSSHEQYF. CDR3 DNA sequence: TGTGCCAGCAGCCTCAGTAGCCACGAGCAGTACTTC.

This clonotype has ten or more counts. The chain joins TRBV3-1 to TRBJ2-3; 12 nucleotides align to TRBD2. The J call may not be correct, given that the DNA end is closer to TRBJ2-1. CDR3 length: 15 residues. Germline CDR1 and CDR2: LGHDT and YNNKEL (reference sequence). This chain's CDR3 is CASSPLAGGPQEQFF. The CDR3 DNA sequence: TGTGCCAGCAGCCCTCTAGCGGGAGGGCCACAAGAGCAGTTCTTC.

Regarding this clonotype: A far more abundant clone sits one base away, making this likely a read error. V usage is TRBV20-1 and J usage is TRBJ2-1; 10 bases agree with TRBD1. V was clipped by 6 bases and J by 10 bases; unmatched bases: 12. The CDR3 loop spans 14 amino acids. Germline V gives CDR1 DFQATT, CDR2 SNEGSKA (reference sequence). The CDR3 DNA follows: TGCAGTGCGATTCCGGGACAGGGGAGCTCCGAGCAGTTCTTC. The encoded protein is CSAIPGQGSSEQFF.

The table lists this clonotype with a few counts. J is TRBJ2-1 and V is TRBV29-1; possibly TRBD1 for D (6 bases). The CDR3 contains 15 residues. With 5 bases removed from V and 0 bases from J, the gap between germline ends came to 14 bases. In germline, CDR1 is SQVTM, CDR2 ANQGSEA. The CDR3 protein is CSVPITGSSYNEQFF. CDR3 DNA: TGCAGCGTTCCGATAACAGGGAGCTCCTACAATGAGCAGTTCTTC.

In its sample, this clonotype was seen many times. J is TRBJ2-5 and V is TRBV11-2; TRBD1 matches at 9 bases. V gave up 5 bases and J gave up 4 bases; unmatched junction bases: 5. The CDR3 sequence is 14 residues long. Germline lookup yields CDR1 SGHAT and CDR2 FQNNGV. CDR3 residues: CASSVQGAAETQYF. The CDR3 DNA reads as TGTGCCAGCAGCGTACAGGGGGCTGCAGAGACCCAGTACTTC.

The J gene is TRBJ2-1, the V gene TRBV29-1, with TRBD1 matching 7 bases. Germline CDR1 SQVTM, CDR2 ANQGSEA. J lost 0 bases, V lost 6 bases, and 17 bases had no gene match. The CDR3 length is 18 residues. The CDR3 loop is CSVSGTALWGSSYNEQFF. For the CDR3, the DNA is TGCAGCGTATCCGGGACAGCCTTGTGGGGCAGCTCCTACAATGAGCAGTTCTTC.

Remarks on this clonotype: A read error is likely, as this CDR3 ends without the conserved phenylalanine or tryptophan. The CDR3 DNA reads TGTGCCAGCAGCCCTCAACTGGGCACCGGGGAGCTGTTTCTT. It encodes CASSPQLGTGELFL. The V and J genes are TRBV2 and TRBJ2-2; D unresolved. Germline lookup yields CDR1 SNHLY and CDR2 FYNNEI. The germline V and J ends were trimmed by 6 bases and 4 bases, with 12 bases remaining between them. The CDR3 is 14 amino acids.

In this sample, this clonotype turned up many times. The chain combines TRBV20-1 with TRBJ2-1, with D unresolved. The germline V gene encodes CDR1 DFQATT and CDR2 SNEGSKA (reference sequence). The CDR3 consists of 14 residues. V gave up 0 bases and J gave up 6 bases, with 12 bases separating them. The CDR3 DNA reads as TGCAGTGCTAGAGAATTGATGCGCCCCAATGAGCAGTTCTTC. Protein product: CSARELMRPNEQFF.

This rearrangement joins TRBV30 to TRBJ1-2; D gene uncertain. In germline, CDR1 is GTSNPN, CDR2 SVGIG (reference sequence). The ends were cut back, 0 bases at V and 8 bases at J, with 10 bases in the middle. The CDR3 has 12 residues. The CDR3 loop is CAWSVPGRGYTF. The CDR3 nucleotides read TGTGCCTGGAGTGTACCGGGTCGCGGCTACACCTTC.

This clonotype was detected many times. In DNA form, the CDR3 reads TGCAGTGTTTTGGGAAGGCAGGGCAACACTGAAGCTTTCTTT. It yields the protein CSVLGRQGNTEAFF. V gene TRBV20-1 combines with J gene TRBJ1-1; tentative D call: TRBD1 (5 bases). V gave up 7 bases and J gave up 2 bases, with 17 bases separating them. This CDR3 contains 14 residues. In germline, CDR1 is DFQATT, CDR2 SNEGSKA (reference sequence).

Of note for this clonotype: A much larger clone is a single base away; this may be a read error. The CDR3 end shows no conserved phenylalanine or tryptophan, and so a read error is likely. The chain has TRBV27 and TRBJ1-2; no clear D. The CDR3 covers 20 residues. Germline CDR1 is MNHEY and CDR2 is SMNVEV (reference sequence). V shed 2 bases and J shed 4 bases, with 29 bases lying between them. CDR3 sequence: CASSLLGKSENPPLGYGYTI. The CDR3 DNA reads TGTGCCAGCAGTTTACTTGGGAAGAGCGAGAACCCGCCGCTAGGCTATGGCTACACCATC.

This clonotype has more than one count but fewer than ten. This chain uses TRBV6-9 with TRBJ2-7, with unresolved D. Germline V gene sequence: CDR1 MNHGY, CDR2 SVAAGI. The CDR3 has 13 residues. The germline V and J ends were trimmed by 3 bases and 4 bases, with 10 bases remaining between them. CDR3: CASSYQPLYEQYF. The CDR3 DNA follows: TGTGCCAGCAGTTACCAACCACTATACGAGCAGTACTTC.

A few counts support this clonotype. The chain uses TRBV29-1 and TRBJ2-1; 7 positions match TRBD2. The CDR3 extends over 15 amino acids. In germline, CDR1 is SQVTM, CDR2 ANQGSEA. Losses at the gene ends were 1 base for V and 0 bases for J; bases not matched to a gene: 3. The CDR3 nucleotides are TGCAGCGTTGAAGGGGGGGACTACTCCTACAATGAGCAGTTCTTC. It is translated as CSVEGGDYSYNEQFF.